One sample yielded the 14 T cell receptor beta chains listed below, sequenced in a study of blood T cells in healthy people across ages. Together with a sample-barcoded 5' primer, a J-beta primer mix was included in a second PCR lasting roughly 6 to 12 cycles. TCRdb passed the 5' RACE reads through MiXCR, listing each CDR3 protein once. The sample holds about 1.7 million distinct CDR3 sequences, roughly 27% seen once. Sequenced sample: blood. All receptors derive from a woman in her 30s in good health.

The J gene is TRBJ1-4, the V gene TRBV20-1, with TRBD1 identical over 9 bases. The CDR3 has 17 residues. The V segment lost 5 bases and the J segment 5 bases; nucleotides outside the gene matches: 15. Germline-derived CDR1 and CDR2 are DFQATT and SNEGSKA (reference sequence). The CDR3 nucleotides are TGCAGTGCTCTCCGGACAGGGGTTTCCGAGGGGAATGAAAAACTGTTTTTT. Amino acid sequence: CSALRTGVSEGNEKLFF.

CDR3 sequence (DNA): TGTGCCAGCAGCTCACGGGCATTCCACGAGCAGTACTTC. Its translation is CASSSRAFHEQYF. The V gene is TRBV2, the J gene TRBJ2-5; D unclear. Gene TRBJ2-7 matches the end of the DNA better, so the J call may be wrong. This CDR3 comprises 13 residues. Germline values: CDR1 SNHLY, CDR2 FYNNEI.

This clonotype was seen at least ten times. The chain is built from TRBV12-3 or TRBV12-4 and TRBJ2-7, with 10 bases that match TRBD1. V shed 4 bases, J shed 6 bases, and the junction held 6 bases outside the gene matches. This CDR3 has 14 amino acids. The CDR3 sequence: CASSSRQGASEQYF. As DNA, the CDR3 is TGTGCCAGCAGTTCTAGACAGGGGGCAAGCGAGCAGTACTTC.

The table lists this clonotype with a few counts. The V gene is TRBV12-3 or TRBV12-4, the J gene TRBJ2-4; D is possibly TRBD1 (6 bases). The V end was cut by 5 bases, the J end by 3 bases, with 14 bases between. The CDR3 covers 15 residues. CDR3 bases: TGTGCCAGCAGTCTACAGGGAAGTGGCAAAAACATTCAGTACTTC. Protein: CASSLQGSGKNIQYF.

The chain carries TRBV7-2 and TRBJ2-2, with D tentatively TRBD1 or TRBD2 (5 bases each). Trimming removed 3 bases at V and 4 bases at J, with 12 bases between. The CDR3 runs 15 residues. Germline V gives CDR1 SGHTA, CDR2 FQGNSA. CDR3 amino acids: CASSFQQAGTGELFF. For the CDR3, the DNA is TGTGCCAGCAGCTTCCAACAGGCGGGCACCGGGGAGCTGTTTTTT. Variable domain in full (rest from reference TRBV7-2 and TRBJ2-2): GAGVSQSPSNKVTEKGKDVELRCDPISGHTALYWYRQSLGQGLEFLIYFQGNSAPDKSGLPSDRFSAERTGGSVSTLTIQRTQQEDSAVYLCASSFQQAGTGELFFGEGSRLTVL.

This chain joins TRBV12-3 or TRBV12-4 and TRBJ2-3; D may match TRBD1 or TRBD2 (6 bases each). V gave up 6 bases and J gave up 1 base, with 14 bases separating them. CDR3 length equals 15 residues. CDR3 protein: CASRHRGPGTDTQYF. The DNA for the CDR3 is TGTGCCAGCAGGCATCGGGGGCCCGGCACAGATACGCAGTATTTT.

This clonotype was seen ten or more times. The chain carries TRBV7-2 and TRBJ2-5; tentatively, D is TRBD1 or TRBD2 (5 bases each). The end of the DNA aligns better with TRBJ2-7, so the J call may be wrong. Per the germline V gene, CDR1 is SGHTA and CDR2 is FQGNSA. The CDR3 spans 12 residues. CDR3 sequence reads: CASSLGVSEQYF. CDR3 DNA: TGTGCCAGCAGCTTGGGGGTCTCCGAGCAGTACTTC.

This clonotype was detected only a few times. This chain joins TRBV20-1 and TRBJ2-1; TRBD1 agrees at 9 bases. V shed 6 bases and J 7 bases; nucleotides not matched to a gene: 10. CDR1 DFQATT and CDR2 SNEGSKA come from the germline V gene (reference sequence). The CDR3 runs 14 residues. The CDR3 sequence: CSAPGQGVLNEQFF. The CDR3 DNA sequence: TGCAGTGCCCCGGGACAGGGAGTACTGAATGAGCAGTTCTTC.

The chain has TRBV5-1 and TRBJ1-2; D gene uncertain. The V end lost 0 bases, the J end lost 8 bases, and 11 bases lay between the germline ends. Germline CDR1 and CDR2: SGHRS and YFSETQ. The CDR3 loop spans 13 amino acids. The CDR3 loop reads CASSLDSRRGYTF. In DNA form, the CDR3 reads TGCGCCAGCAGCTTGGACAGTAGGCGCGGCTACACCTTC. The whole variable domain, remainder taken from reference TRBV5-1 and TRBJ1-2, is KAGVTQTPRYLIKTRGQQVTLSCSPISGHRSVSWYQQTPGQGLQFLFEYFSETQRNKGNFPGRFSGRQFSNSRSEMNVSTLELGDSALYLCASSLDSRRGYTFGSGTRLTVV.

The chain carries TRBV29-1 and TRBJ2-3; D uncertain. The V gene's germline CDR1 is SQVTM and CDR2 ANQGSEA. The CDR3 has 12 residues. V was clipped by 2 bases and J by 0 bases, with 3 bases between them. CDR3 nucleotides: TGCAGCGTTGAATCCAGCACAGATACGCAGTATTTT. The encoded protein is CSVESSTDTQYF.

The CDR3 reads CASSLRGTVSNQPQHF. Written as DNA, the CDR3 is TGTGCCAGCAGTTTACGGGGGACAGTTAGCAATCAGCCCCAGCATTTT. V is TRBV28 and J is TRBJ1-5, with 7 bases matching TRBD1. CDR1 MDHEN and CDR2 SYDVKM come from the germline V gene. There are 16 residues in the CDR3. J gave up 0 bases and V 2 bases, and 4 bases lay outside the gene matches.

This chain connects TRBV7-2 to TRBJ2-5; D gene uncertain. CDR3 length equals 12 residues. V was shortened by 2 bases and J by 2 bases, with 3 bases between the two germline ends. CDR1 SGHTA and CDR2 FQGNSA come from the germline V gene. The CDR3 loop reads CTSSLSQETQYF. DNA for the CDR3: TGTACCAGCAGCTTATCTCAAGAGACCCAGTACTTC.

Many counts were recorded for this clonotype. The V call is TRBV19, the J call TRBJ2-5; D not certain. Trimming left V 3 bases short and J 2 bases short, with 10 bases between. Germline-derived CDR1 and CDR2 are LNHDA and SQIVND (reference sequence). The CDR3 length is 14 residues. The CDR3 DNA follows: TGTGCCAGTAGTATTCACGGATCTCAAGAGACCCAGTACTTC. Translated: CASSIHGSQETQYF.

This clonotype was recorded at least ten times. This sequence joins TRBV2 and TRBJ1-4, with D hard to call. This CDR3 has 14 amino acids. The germline CDR1 and CDR2 sequences are SNHLY and FYNNEI. The V end lost 6 bases, the J end lost 5 bases, and 13 bases lay between the germline ends. The CDR3 DNA reads TGTGCCAGCAGCGGGTTGACTGAAAATGAAAAACTGTTTTTT. Translated, it gives CASSGLTENEKLFF.